Presented here are 14 T cell receptor beta chains from one specimen sequenced in a study of T cell responses to AZD1222 COVID-19 vaccine. Profiled with immunoSEQ multiplex PCR; TCRdb holds only in-frame clones, not every one. This table holds 100,000 to 150,000 clones, around 90% found once. The sequencing here drew on peripheral blood, taken on day 0 of MenACWY control vaccination. These TCRs come from an adult in good health.

V usage is TRBV6-5 and J usage is TRBJ2-2; D is possibly TRBD2 (5 bases). The CDR3 spans 14 residues. Trimming cost V 4 bases and J 2 bases, with 8 bases left between them. Germline lookup yields CDR1 MNHEY and CDR2 SVGAGI. The CDR3 protein is CASSFPGNTGELFF. CDR3 sequence (DNA): TGTGCCAGCAGTTTCCCGGGAAACACCGGGGAGCTGTTTTTT.

The J gene is TRBJ1-1, the V gene TRBV2; 9 bases agree with TRBD1. This CDR3 is 14 amino acids long. The trim removed 5 bases at V and 5 bases at J, leaving 6 bases unmatched. Germline V gene data show CDR1 as SNHLY and CDR2 as FYNNEI. This chain's CDR3 is CASSKQGAQTEAFF. CDR3 DNA: TGTGCCAGCAGTAAACAGGGGGCGCAAACTGAAGCTTTCTTT.

This sequence joins TRBV12-3 or TRBV12-4 and TRBJ2-7; 8 bases agree with TRBD1. This CDR3 spans 13 amino acids. J lost 11 bases, V lost 5 bases, and 11 bases had no gene match. The CDR3 coding sequence is TGTGCCAGCAGTCCTGGGACAGGCGTTCGGGAGTACTTC. As protein: CASSPGTGVREYF.

This clone showed up just once. The chain has TRBV29-1 and TRBJ2-7; 10 bases agree with TRBD2. The junction had 7 bases not matched to a gene; V was cut back by 1 base and J by 1 base. The CDR3 sequence is 16 residues long. Germline V gene lookup returns CDR1 SQVTM and CDR2 ANQGSEA. CDR3 protein: CSVEVYLGLASYEQYF. DNA for the CDR3: TGCAGCGTTGAAGTCTACTTGGGACTAGCGTCCTACGAGCAGTACTTC.

J is TRBJ1-1 and V is TRBV10-3; no clear D gene. This CDR3 spans 12 amino acids. Germline CDR1 reads ENHRY; CDR2 reads SYGVKD. The V and J ends lost 2 bases and 6 bases respectively, with 7 bases between them. The CDR3 reads CAISEMGSEAFF. The CDR3 coding sequence is TGTGCCATCAGTGAGATGGGGTCTGAAGCTTTCTTT.

The chain has TRBV29-1 and TRBJ2-7, with 9 nucleotides matching TRBD2. Trimming at V came to 5 bases and at J to 2 bases, leaving 7 bases not matched to a gene. Germline-derived CDR1 and CDR2 are SQVTM and ANQGSEA. This CDR3 region has 14 residues. The chain's CDR3 is CSVFQTSGTYEQYF. Here the CDR3 DNA reads TGCAGCGTTTTCCAGACTAGCGGAACCTACGAGCAGTACTTC.

The rearrangement uses TRBV5-1 and TRBJ1-1; D remains unclear. CDR3 length: 13 residues. Germline V lookup: CDR1 SGHRS, CDR2 YFSETQ. With 2 bases removed from V and 1 base from J, the gap between germline ends came to 6 bases. CDR3 region: CASSLKQNTEAFF. Written as DNA, the CDR3 is TGCGCCAGCAGCTTAAAACAGAACACTGAAGCTTTCTTT.

The J gene is TRBJ1-3, the V gene TRBV9, with D uncertain. The CDR3 is made up of 13 amino acids. Trimming left V 5 bases short and J 5 bases short, with 11 bases between. Germline CDR1 is SGDLS and CDR2 is YYNGEE. In DNA, the CDR3 is TGTGCCAGCAGTGACCCCCGGAGAAACACCATATATTTT. Translation gives CASSDPRRNTIYF.

V usage is TRBV28 and J usage is TRBJ2-1; D remains ambiguous. The CDR3 is 16 amino acids. V was cut by 3 bases and J by 5 bases, with 17 bases left in between. Germline lookup yields CDR1 MDHEN and CDR2 SYDVKM. This CDR3 is CASSFYPQGTHNEQFF. The CDR3 DNA follows: TGTGCCAGCAGTTTTTACCCCCAAGGAACTCACAATGAGCAGTTCTTC. Full variable domain (missing parts from reference TRBV28 and TRBJ2-1): DVKVTQSSRYLVKRTGEKVFLECVQDMDHENMFWYRQDPGLGLRLIYFSYDVKMKEKGDIPEGYSVSREKKERFSLILESASTNQTSMYLCASSFYPQGTHNEQFFGPGTRLTVL.

The chain employs TRBV11-2 and TRBJ2-1, with 8 bases that match TRBD2. The ends lost 7 bases at V and 3 bases at J; junction bases unmatched: 11. The CDR3 contains 16 residues. Germline assignment: CDR1 SGHAT and CDR2 FQNNGV. CDR3 nucleotide sequence: TGTGCCAGCACCGCTTCCACTAGCGGTGGCTACAATGAGCAGTTCTTC. Translating gives CASTASTSGGYNEQFF.

Here the CDR3 reads CASRDTRSYTF. CDR3 sequence (DNA): TGTGCCAGCAGAGACACTCGGAGCTACACCTTC. J is TRBJ1-2 and V is TRBV25-1; D is undetermined. V was shortened by 6 bases and J by 9 bases, with 11 bases between the two germline ends. CDR1 and CDR2 from the germline V gene are MGHDK and SYGVNS. The CDR3 extends over 11 amino acids.

The rearrangement links TRBV2 to TRBJ1-2; D is possibly TRBD1 (5 bases). Trimming stripped 1 base from V and 3 bases from J, with 15 bases between. The CDR3 runs 16 residues. Germline CDR1 reads SNHLY; CDR2 reads FYNNEI. The CDR3 region has the DNA TGTGCCAGCAGTGAAGTGTCACAGGTGGGGGACTATGGCTACACCTTC. This translates into CASSEVSQVGDYGYTF.

The CDR3 DNA follows: TGCGCCAGCAGCCCGGGGACGGAAGAGACCCAGTACTTC. It translates to CASSPGTEETQYF. The chain carries TRBV5-1 and TRBJ2-5; D may match TRBD1 or TRBD2 (5 bases each). The CDR3 covers 13 residues. Germline values: CDR1 SGHRS, CDR2 YFSETQ. V shed 4 bases and J shed 3 bases, with 10 bases lying between them.

This chain uses TRBV9 with TRBJ1-4; possibly TRBD1 for D (5 bases). The CDR3 is 15 residues long. Trimming removed 4 bases at V and 8 bases at J, with 18 bases between. The germline CDR1 and CDR2 sequences are SGDLS and YYNGEE. The chain's CDR3 is CASSYNEGSGEKLFF. In DNA form, the CDR3 reads TGTGCCAGCAGCTATAATGAGGGTTCAGGGGAAAAACTGTTTTTT.